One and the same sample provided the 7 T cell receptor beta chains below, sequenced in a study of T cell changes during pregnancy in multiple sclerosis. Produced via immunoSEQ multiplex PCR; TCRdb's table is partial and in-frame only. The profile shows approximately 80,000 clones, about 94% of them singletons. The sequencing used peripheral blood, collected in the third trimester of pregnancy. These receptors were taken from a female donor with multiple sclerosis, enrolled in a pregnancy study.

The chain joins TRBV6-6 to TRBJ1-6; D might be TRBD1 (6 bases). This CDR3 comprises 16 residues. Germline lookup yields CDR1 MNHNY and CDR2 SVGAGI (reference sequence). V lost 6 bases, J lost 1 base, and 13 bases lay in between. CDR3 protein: CASSPQQGSYNSPLHF. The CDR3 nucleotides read TGTGCCAGCAGCCCCCAACAGGGTTCCTATAATTCACCCCTCCACTTT.

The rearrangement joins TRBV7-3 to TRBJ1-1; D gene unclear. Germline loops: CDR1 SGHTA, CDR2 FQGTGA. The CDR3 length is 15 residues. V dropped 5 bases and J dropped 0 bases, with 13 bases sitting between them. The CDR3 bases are TGTGCCAGCAGCCCCGGACTTGGCATGAACACTGAAGCTTTCTTT. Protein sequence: CASSPGLGMNTEAFF.

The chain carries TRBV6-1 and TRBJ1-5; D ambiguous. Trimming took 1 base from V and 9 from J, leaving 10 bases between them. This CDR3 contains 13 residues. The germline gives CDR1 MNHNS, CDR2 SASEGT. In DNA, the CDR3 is TGTGCCAGCAGTGAAGGTCTGGCCTGGCCCCAGCATTTT. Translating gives CASSEGLAWPQHF.

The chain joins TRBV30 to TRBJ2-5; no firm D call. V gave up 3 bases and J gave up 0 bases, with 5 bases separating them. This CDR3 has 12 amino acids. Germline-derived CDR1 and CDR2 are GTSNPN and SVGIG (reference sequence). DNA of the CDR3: TGTGCCTGGAGCCTGTACCAAGAGACCCAGTACTTC. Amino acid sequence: CAWSLYQETQYF.

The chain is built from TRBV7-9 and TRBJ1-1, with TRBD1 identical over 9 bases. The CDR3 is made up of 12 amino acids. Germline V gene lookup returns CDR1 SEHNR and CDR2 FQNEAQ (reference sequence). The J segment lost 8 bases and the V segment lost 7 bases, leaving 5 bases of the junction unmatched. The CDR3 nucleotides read TGTGCCAGCATCAGTGGGACAGGGGAAGCTTTCTTT. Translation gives CASISGTGEAFF.

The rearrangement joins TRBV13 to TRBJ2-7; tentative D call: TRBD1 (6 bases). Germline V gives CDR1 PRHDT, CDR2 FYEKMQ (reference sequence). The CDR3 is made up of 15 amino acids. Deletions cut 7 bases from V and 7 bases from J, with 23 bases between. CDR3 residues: CASTLRGFLSGEQYF. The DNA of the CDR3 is TGTGCCAGCACCCTCAGGGGATTCTTATCGGGGGAGCAGTACTTC.

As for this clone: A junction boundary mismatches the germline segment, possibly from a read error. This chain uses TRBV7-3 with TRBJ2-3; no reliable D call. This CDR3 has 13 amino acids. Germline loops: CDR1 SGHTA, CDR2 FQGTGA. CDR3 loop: CASSVTYTDTQYF. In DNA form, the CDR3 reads TGTGCCAGCAGCGTAACATACACAGATACGCAGTATTTT.